This TCR beta chain was captured by sequencing in a study of blood T cell repertoires in COVID-19. On the study more broadly: Acute and convalescent COVID-19 samples came from the United States, Italy and Spain.

CDR1 is LGHNA, CDR2 YSLEER, per germline. The V end lost 3 bases, the J end lost 8 bases, and 8 bases lay between the germline ends. The CDR3 loop spans 13 amino acids. This clone turned up a few times. In the original workflow: Amplified reference gene primers provided the basis for estimating nucleated cell counts. This table comes from immunoSEQ multiplex PCR, and its TCRdb copy is limited to in-frame clones, with some not included. That table gives V, J and clone size, and the DNA gave D and trimming. The table has 95,000 or so clones, about four fifths seen once. The rearrangement joins TRBV4-3 to TRBJ1-6; tentatively, D is TRBD1 (6 bases). The TCR sequence derives from a woman aged 80 or over with active or convalescent COVID-19. Sequenced sample: peripheral blood. CDR3 protein: CASSHEGDSPLHF. For the CDR3, the DNA is TGCGCCAGCAGCCACGAGGGGGATTCACCCCTCCACTTT.